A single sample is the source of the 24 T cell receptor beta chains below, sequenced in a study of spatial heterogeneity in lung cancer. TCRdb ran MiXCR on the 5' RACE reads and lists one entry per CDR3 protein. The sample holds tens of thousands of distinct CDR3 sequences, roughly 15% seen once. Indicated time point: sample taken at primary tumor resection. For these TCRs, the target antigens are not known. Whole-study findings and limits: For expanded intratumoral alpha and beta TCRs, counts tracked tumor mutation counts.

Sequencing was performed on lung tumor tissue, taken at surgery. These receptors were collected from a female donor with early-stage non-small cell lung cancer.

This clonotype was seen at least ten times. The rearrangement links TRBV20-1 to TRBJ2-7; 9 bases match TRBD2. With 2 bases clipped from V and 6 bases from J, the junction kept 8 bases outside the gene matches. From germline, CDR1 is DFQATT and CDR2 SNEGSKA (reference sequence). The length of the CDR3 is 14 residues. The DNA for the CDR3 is TGCAGTGCTAGACTAGCGGGAAGGTCCGGCGAGCAGTACTTC. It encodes CSARLAGRSGEQYF.

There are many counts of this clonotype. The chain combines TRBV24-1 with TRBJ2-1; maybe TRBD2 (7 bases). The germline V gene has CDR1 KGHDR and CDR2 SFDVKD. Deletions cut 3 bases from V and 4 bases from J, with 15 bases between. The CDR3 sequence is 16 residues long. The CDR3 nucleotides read TGTGCCACCAGTGATATCGGGGGGCACGGGTACAATGAGCAGTTCTTC. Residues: CATSDIGGHGYNEQFF.

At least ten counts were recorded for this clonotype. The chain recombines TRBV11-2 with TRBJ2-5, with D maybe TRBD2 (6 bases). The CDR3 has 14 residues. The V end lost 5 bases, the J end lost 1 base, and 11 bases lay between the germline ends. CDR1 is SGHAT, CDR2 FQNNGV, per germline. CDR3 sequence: CASSPRLVQETQYF. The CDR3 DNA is TGTGCCAGCAGCCCCAGACTAGTCCAAGAGACCCAGTACTTC.

The CDR3, as DNA: TGTGCCAGCACAGCTCGCCGGGGCGGAGACGAGCAGTACTTC. As protein: CASTARRGGDEQYF. This rearrangement joins TRBV6-2 or TRBV6-3 to TRBJ2-7; D assignment may be TRBD1 or TRBD2 (5 bases each). This CDR3 has 14 residues. Trimming shortened V by 7 bases and J by 5 bases, and 18 bases separated the two germline ends. Germline CDR1 MNHEY, CDR2 SVGEGT.

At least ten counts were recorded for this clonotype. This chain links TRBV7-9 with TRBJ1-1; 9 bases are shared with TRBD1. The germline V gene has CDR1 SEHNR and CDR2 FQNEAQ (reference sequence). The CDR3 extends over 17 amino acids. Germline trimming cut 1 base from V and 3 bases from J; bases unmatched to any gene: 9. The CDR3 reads CASSLGRGTGYYTEAFF. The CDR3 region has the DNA TGTGCCAGCAGCTTAGGGAGGGGGACAGGGTATTACACTGAAGCTTTCTTT.

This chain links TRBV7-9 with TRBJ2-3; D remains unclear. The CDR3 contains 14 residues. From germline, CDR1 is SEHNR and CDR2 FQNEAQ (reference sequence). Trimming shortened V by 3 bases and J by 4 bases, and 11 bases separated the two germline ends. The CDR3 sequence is CASSLSGPPDTQYF. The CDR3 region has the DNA TGTGCCAGCAGCTTGTCGGGTCCCCCAGATACGCAGTATTTT.

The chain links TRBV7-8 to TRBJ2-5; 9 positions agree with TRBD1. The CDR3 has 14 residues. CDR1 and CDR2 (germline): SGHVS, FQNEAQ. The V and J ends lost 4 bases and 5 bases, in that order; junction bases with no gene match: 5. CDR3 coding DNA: TGTGCCAGCAGCTGGGGGACAGGGATCGAGACCCAGTACTTC. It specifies CASSWGTGIETQYF.

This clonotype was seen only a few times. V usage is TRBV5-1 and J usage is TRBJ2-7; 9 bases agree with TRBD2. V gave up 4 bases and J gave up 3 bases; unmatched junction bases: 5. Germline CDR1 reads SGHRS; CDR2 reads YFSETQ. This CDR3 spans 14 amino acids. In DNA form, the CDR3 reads TGCGCCAGCAGCCTTAGCGGGGGAAGCTACGAGCAGTACTTC. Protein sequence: CASSLSGGSYEQYF.

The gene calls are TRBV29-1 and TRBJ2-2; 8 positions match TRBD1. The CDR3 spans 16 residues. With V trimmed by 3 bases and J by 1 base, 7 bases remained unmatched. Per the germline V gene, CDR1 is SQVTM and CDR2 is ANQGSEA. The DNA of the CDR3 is TGCAGCGTTGAGACAGGGGCTCCGTGGAACACCGGGGAGCTGTTTTTT. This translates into CSVETGAPWNTGELFF.

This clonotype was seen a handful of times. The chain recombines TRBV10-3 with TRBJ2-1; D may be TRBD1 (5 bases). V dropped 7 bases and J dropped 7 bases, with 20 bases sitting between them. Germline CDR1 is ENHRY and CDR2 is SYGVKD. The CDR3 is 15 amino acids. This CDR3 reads CAITGRALGMNEQFF. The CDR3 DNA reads TGTGCCATCACCGGCAGGGCTTTGGGTATGAATGAGCAGTTCTTC.

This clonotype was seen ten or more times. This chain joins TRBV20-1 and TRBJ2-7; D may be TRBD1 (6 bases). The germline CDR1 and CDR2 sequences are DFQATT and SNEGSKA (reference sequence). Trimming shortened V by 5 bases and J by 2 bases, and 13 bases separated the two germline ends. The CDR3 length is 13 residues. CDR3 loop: CSAPGELPYEQYF. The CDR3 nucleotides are TGCAGTGCTCCAGGGGAGCTTCCCTACGAGCAGTACTTC.

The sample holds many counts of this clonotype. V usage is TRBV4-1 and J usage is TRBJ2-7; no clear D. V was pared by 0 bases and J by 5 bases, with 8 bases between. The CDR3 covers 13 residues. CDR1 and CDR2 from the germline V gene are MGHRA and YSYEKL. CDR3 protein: CASSQEVWDEQYF. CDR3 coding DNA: TGCGCCAGCAGCCAAGAGGTTTGGGACGAGCAGTACTTC.

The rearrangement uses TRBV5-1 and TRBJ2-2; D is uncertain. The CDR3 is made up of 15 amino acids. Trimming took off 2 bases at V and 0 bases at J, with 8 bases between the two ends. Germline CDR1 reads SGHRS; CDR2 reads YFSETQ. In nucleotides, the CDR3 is TGCGCCAGCAGCTTTGCGCTGGCGAACACCGGGGAGCTGTTTTTT. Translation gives CASSFALANTGELFF. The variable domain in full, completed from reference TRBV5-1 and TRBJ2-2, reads KAGVTQTPRYLIKTRGQQVTLSCSPISGHRSVSWYQQTPGQGLQFLFEYFSETQRNKGNFPGRFSGRQFSNSRSEMNVSTLELGDSALYLCASSFALANTGELFFGEGSRLTVL.

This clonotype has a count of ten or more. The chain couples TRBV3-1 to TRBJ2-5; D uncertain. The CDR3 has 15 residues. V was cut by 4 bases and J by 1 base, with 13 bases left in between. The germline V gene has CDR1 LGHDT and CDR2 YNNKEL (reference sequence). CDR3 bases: TGTGCCAGCAGCCGTCGAGGTGCAGCCCAAGAGACCCAGTACTTC. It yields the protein CASSRRGAAQETQYF.

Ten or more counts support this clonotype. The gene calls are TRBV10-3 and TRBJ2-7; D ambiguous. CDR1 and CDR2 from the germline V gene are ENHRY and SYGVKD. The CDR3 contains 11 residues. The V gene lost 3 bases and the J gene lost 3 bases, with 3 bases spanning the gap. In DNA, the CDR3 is TGTGCCATCAGTGACAACTACGAGCAGTACTTC. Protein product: CAISDNYEQYF.

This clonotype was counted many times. The chain's CDR3 is CASSLELLAGGRNEQFF. Here the CDR3 DNA reads TGTGCCAGCAGCTTAGAGCTACTCGCGGGAGGTCGAAATGAGCAGTTCTTC. The rearrangement joins TRBV11-2 to TRBJ2-1; 8 nucleotides agree with TRBD2. The CDR3 has 17 residues. J gave up 7 bases and V 0 bases, and 11 bases lay outside the gene matches. The germline V gene has CDR1 SGHAT and CDR2 FQNNGV.

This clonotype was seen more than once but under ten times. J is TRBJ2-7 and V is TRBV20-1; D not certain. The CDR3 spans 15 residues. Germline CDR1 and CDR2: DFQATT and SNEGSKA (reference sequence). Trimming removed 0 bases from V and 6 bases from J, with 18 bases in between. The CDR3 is CSARDSNRVLGEQYF. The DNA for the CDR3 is TGCAGTGCTAGAGATTCGAACCGGGTATTGGGCGAGCAGTACTTC.

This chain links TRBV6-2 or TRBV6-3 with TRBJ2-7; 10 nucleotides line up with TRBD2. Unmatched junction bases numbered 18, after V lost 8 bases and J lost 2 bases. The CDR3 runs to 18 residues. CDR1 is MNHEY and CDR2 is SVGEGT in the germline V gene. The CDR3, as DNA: TGTGCCAGCGGTAATCTGATGAAGACTAGCGGGTTTGCCTACGAGCAGTACTTC. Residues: CASGNLMKTSGFAYEQYF.

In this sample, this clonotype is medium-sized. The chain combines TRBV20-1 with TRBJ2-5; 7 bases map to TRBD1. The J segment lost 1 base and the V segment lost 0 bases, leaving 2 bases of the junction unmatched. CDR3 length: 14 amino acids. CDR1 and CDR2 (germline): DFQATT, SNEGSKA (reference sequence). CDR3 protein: CSARDPGGQETQYF. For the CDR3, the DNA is TGCAGTGCTAGAGATCCAGGGGGCCAAGAGACCCAGTACTTC.

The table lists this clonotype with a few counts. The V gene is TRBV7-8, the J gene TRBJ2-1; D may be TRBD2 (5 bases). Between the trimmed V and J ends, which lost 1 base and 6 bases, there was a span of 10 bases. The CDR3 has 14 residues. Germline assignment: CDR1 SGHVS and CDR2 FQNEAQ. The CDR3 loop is CASSLGTESNEQFF. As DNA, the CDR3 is TGTGCCAGCAGCTTAGGGACTGAAAGCAATGAGCAGTTCTTC.

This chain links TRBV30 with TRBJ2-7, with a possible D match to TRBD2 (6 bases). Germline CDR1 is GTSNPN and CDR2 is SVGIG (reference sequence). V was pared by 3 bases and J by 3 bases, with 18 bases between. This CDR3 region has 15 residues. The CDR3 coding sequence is TGTGCCTGGAGCCTCCGAGGGACTTCATACTACGAGCAGTACTTC. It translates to CAWSLRGTSYYEQYF.

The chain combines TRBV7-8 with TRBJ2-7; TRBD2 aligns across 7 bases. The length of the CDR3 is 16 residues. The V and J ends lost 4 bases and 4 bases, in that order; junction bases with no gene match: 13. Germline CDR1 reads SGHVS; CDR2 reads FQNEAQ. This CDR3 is CASSSTAGEGYYEQYF. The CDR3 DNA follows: TGTGCCAGCAGCTCCACCGCGGGGGAGGGCTATTACGAGCAGTACTTC.

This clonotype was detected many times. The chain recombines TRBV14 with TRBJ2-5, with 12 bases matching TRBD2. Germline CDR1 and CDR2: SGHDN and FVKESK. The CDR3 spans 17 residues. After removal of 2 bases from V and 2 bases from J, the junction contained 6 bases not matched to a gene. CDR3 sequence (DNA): TGTGCCAGCAGCCAACTCCGACTAGCGGGAGCGCAAGAGACCCAGTACTTC. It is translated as CASSQLRLAGAQETQYF.

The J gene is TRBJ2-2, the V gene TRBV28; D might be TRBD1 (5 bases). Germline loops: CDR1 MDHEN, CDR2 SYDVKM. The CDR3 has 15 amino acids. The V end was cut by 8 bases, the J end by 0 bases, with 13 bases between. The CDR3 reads CASHRPIANTGELFF. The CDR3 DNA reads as TGTGCCAGCCACAGGCCCATAGCGAACACCGGGGAGCTGTTTTTT.